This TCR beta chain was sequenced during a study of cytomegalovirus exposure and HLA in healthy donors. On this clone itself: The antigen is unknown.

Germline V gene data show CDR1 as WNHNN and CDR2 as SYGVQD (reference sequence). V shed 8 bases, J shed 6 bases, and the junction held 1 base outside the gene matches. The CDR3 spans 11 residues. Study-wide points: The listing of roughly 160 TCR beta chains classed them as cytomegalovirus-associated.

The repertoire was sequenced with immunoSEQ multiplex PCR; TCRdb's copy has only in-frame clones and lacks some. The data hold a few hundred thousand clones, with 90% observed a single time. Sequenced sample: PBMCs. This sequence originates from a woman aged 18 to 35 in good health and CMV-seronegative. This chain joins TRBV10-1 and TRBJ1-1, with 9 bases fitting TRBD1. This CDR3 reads CASGDRAEAFF. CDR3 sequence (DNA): TGCGCCAGCGGGGACAGGGCTGAAGCTTTCTTT.